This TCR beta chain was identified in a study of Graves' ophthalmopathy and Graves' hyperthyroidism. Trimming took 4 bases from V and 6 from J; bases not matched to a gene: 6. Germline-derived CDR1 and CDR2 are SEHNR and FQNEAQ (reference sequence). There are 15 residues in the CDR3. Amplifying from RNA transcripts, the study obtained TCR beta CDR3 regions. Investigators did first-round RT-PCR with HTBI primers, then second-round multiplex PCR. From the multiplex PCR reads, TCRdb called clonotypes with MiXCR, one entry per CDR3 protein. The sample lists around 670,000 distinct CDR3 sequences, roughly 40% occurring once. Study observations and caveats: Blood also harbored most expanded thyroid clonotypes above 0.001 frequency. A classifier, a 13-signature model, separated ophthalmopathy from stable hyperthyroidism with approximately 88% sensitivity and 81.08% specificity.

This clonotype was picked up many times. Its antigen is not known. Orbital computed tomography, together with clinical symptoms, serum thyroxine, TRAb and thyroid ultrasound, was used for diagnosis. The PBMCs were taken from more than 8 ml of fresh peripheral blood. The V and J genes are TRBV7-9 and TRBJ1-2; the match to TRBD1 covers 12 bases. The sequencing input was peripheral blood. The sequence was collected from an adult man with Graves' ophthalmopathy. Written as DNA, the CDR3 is TGTGCCAGCAGCTCCGCGGGACAGGGGGCGCATGGCTACACCTTC. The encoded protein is CASSSAGQGAHGYTF.